The present T cell receptor beta chain was sequenced within a study of control samples from healthy donors and cancer patients. The CDR3 runs to 12 residues. CDR1 SGHDT and CDR2 YYEEEE come from the germline V gene. Trimming removed 4 bases from V and 2 bases from J, with 5 bases in between. Assay used: immunoSEQ multiplex PCR; TCRdb lists only in-frame clones, some missing. Here the sample spans 120,000 or so clones, just over 90% being singletons. This clonotype originated in a young woman in good health. The chain has TRBV5-6 and TRBJ2-3; D gene ambiguous. The sequenced sample was blood. CDR3 in amino acids: CASSINTDTQYF. Here the CDR3 DNA reads TGTGCCAGCAGCATCAACACAGATACGCAGTATTTT.